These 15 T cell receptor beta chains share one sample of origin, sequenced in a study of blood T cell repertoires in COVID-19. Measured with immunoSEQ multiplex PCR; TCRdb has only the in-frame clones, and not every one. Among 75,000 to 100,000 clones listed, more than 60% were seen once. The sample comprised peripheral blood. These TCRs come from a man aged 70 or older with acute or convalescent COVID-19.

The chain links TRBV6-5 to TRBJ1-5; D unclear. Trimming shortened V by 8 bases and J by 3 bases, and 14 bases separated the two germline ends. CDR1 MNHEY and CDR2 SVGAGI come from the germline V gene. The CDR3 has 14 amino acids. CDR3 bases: TGTGCCAGCGCTGGGCTGCAACCCAATCAGCCCCAGCATTTT. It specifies CASAGLQPNQPQHF.

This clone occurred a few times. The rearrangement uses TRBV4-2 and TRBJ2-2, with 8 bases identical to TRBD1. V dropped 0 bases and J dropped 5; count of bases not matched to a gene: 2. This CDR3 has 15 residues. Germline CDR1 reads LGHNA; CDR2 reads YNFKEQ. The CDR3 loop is CASSQDGTGTGELFF. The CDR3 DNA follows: TGTGCCAGCAGCCAAGATGGGACAGGAACCGGGGAGCTGTTTTTT.

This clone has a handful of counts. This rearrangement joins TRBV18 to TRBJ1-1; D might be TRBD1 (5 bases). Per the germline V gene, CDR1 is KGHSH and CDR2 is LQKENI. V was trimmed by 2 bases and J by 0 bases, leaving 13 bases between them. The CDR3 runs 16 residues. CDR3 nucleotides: TGTGCCAGCTCACCAGGACAAAAGTTAATGAACACTGAAGCTTTCTTT. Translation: CASSPGQKLMNTEAFF.

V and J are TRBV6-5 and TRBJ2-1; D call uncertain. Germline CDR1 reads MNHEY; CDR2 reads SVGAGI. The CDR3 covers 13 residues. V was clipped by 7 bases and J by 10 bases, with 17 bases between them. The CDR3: CASTSGRTAEQFF. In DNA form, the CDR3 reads TGTGCCAGCACCTCGGGTCGTACGGCCGAGCAGTTCTTC.

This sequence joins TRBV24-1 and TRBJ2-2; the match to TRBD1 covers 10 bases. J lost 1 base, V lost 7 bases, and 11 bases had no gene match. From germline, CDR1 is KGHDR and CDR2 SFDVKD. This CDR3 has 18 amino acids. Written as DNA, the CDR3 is TGTGCCACCAGCCAGACAGGGGGCGCGAGTAAGAACACCGGGGAGCTGTTTTTT. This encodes CATSQTGGASKNTGELFF.

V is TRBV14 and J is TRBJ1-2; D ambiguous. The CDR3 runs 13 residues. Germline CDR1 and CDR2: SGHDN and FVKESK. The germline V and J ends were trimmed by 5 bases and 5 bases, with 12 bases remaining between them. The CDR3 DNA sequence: TGTGCCAGCAGCTGGACTGTGCGATATGGCTACACCTTC. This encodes CASSWTVRYGYTF. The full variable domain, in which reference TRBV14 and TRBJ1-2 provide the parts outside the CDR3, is EAGVTQFPSHSVIEKGQTVTLRCDPISGHDNLYWYRRVMGKEIKFLLHFVKESKQDESGMPNNRFLAERTGGTYSTLKVQPAELEDSGVYFCASSWTVRYGYTFGSGTRLTVV.

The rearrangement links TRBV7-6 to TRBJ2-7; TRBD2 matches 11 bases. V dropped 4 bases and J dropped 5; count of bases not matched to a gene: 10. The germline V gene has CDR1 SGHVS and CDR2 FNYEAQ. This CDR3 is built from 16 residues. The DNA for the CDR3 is TGTGCCAGCAGCTCCCGATCTAGCGGGAGGAGCCACGAGCAGTACTTC. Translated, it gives CASSSRSSGRSHEQYF.

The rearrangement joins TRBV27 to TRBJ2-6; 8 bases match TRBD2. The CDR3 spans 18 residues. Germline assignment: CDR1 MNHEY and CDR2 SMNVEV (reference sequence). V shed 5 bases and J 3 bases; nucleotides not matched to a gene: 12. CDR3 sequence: CASSPGDGRASGANVLTF. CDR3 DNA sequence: TGTGCCAGCAGTCCCGGGGACGGGAGGGCCAGTGGGGCCAACGTCCTGACTTTC.

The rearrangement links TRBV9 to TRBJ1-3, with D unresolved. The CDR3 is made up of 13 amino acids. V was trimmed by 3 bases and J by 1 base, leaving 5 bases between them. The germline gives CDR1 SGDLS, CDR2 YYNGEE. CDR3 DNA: TGTGCCAGCAGCGCCCCGTCTGGAAACACCATATATTTT. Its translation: CASSAPSGNTIYF.

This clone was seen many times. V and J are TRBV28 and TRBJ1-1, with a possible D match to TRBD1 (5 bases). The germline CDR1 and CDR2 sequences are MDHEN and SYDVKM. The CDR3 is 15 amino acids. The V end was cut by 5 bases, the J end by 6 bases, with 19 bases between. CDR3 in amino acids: CASSPYLQGTAEAFF. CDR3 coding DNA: TGTGCCAGCAGTCCATATCTCCAGGGAACGGCTGAAGCTTTCTTT.

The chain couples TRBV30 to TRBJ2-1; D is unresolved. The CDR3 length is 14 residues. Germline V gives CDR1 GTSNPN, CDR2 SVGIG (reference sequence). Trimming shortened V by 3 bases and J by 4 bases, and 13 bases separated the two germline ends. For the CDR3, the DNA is TGTGCCTGGAGCCTTGATGCCGGGTACAATGAGCAGTTCTTC. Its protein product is CAWSLDAGYNEQFF.

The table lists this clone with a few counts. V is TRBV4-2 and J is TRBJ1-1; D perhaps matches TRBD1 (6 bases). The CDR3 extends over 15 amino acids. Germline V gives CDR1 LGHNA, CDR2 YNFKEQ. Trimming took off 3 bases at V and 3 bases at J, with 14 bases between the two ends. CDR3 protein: CASSQNTGMHTEAFF. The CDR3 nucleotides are TGTGCCAGCAGCCAGAATACAGGGATGCACACTGAAGCTTTCTTT.

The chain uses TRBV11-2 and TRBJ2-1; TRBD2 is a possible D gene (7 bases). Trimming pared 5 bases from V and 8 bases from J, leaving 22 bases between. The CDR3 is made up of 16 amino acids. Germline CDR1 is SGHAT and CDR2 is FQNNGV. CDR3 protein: CASSPIRGGGGHEQFF. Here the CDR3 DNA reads TGTGCCAGCAGCCCAATCCGCGGGGGCGGCGGCCATGAGCAGTTCTTC. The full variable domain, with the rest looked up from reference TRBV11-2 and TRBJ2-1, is EAGVAQSPRYKIIEKRQSVAFWCNPISGHATLYWYQQILGQGPKLLIQFQNNGVVDDSQLPKDRFSAERLKGVDSTLKIQPAKLEDSAVYLCASSPIRGGGGHEQFFGPGTRLTVL.

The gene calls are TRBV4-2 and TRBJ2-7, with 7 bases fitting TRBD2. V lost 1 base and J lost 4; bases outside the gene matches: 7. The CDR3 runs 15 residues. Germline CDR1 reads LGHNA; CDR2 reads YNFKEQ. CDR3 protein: CASSQAREAYYEQYF. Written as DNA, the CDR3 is TGTGCCAGCAGCCAAGCCCGGGAGGCCTATTACGAGCAGTACTTC.

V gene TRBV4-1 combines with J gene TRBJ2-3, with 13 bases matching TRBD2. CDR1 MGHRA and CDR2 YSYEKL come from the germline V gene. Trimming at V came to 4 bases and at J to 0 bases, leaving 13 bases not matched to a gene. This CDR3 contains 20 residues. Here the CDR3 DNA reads TGCGCCAGCAGCCCCCTAAACAAACCGGGACTAGCGGGAAGCACAGATACGCAGTATTTT. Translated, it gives CASSPLNKPGLAGSTDTQYF.